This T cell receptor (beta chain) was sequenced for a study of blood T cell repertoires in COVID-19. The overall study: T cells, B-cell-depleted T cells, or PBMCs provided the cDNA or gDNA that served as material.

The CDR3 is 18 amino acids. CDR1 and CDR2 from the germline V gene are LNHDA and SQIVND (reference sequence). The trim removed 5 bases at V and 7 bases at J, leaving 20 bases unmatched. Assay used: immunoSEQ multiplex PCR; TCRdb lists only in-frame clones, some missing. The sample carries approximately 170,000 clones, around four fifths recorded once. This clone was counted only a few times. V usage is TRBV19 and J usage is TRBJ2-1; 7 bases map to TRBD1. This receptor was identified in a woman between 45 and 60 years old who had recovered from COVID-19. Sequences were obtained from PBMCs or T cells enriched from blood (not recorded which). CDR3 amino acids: CASSPDRAGQGVRNEQFF. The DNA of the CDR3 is TGTGCCAGTAGTCCCGACCGAGCTGGGCAGGGGGTGAGGAATGAGCAGTTCTTC.